This T cell receptor beta chain comes out of a study of blood T cell repertoires in COVID-19. The wider study: COVID-19 samples collected from the United States, Italy and Spain covered acute and convalescent phases. From T cells, B-cell-depleted T cells, or PBMCs came the material, which was cDNA or gDNA.

In the original workflow: Amplification from reference gene primers served as the basis for estimated nucleated cell counts. Sequencing was performed with immunoSEQ multiplex PCR; in TCRdb, only in-frame clones are kept and a portion is missing. V and J calls and clone size are those listed in that table; D and trimming were worked out from the DNA. The sample lists 240,000 or so clones, over 70% occurring once. This clone came up a few times. The sequence derives from a woman aged 80 or over with acute or convalescent COVID-19. Sequenced material: peripheral blood.

In DNA form, the CDR3 reads TGCGCCAGCAGCGAAGGAGGCGGGAGGGCCGGCGAGCAGTACTTC. Protein sequence: CASSEGGGRAGEQYF. J is TRBJ2-7 and V is TRBV5-1; 9 bases fit TRBD2. The CDR3 loop spans 15 amino acids. The J segment lost 6 bases and the V segment lost 4 bases, leaving 11 bases of the junction unmatched. Per germline, CDR1 SGHRS and CDR2 YFSETQ.